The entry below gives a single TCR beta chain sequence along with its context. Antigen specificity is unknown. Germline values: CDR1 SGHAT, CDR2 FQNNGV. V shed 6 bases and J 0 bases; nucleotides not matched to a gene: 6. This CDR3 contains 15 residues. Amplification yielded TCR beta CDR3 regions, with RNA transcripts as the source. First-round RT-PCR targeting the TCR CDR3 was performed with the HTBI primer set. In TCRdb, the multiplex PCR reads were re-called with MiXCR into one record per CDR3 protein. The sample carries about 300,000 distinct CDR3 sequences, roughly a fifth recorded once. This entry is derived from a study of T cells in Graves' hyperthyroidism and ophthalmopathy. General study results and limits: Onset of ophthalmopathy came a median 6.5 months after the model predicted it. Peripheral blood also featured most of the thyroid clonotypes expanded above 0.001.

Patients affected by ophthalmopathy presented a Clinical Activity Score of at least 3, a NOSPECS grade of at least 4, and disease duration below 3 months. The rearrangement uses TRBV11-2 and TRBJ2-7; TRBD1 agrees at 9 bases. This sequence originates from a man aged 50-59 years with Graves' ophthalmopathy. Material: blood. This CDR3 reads CASSYGTGSSYEQYF. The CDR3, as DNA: TGTGCCAGCAGTTATGGGACAGGGAGCTCCTACGAGCAGTACTTC.